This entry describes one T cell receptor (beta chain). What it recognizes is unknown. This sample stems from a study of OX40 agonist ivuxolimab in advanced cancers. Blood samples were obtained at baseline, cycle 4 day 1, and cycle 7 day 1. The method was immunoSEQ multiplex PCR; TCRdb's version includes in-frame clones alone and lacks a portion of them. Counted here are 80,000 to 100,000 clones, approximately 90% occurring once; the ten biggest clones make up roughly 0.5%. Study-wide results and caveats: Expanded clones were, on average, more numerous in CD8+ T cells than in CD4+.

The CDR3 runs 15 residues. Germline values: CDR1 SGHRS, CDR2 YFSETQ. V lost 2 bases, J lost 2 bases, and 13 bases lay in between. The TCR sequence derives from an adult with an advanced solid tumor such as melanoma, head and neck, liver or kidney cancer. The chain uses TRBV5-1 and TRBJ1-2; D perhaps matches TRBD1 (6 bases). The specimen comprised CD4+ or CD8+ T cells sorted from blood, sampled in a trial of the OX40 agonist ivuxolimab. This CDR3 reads CASSLEPGTNYGYTF. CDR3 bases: TGCGCCAGCAGCTTAGAACCCGGGACAAACTATGGCTACACCTTC.